The 21 T cell receptor beta chains given below trace back to one sample, sequenced in a study of blood T cells in healthy people across ages. Together with a sample-barcoded 5' primer, a J-beta primer mix was included in a second PCR lasting roughly 6 to 12 cycles. Each CDR3 protein gets one entry after TCRdb re-called the 5' RACE reads with MiXCR. Among roughly 1.4 million distinct CDR3 sequences listed, roughly 60% were seen once. What was sequenced was blood. These TCRs come from a man aged 18 to 30 in good health.

The chain joins TRBV28 to TRBJ2-7; 12 bases map to TRBD1. Germline V lookup: CDR1 MDHEN, CDR2 SYDVKM. With 5 bases clipped from V and 4 bases from J, the junction kept 9 bases outside the gene matches. The CDR3 runs 16 residues. The CDR3 region has the DNA TGTGCCAGCAGTCTCTTGGGGGGACAGGGGGCTTACGAGCAGTACTTC. It yields the protein CASSLLGGQGAYEQYF.

This sequence joins TRBV27 and TRBJ2-5; the D is unclear. The last part of the DNA fits TRBJ2-7 better; the J call may be wrong. The CDR3 length is 14 residues. Germline assignment: CDR1 MNHEY and CDR2 SMNVEV (reference sequence). For the CDR3, the DNA is TGTGCCAGCAGTCCCTCGTTGAGATCCTACGAGCAGTACTTC. Its protein is CASSPSLRSYEQYF.

The chain employs TRBV7-9 and TRBJ1-2, with unresolved D. The V end lost 7 bases, the J end lost 0 bases, and 18 bases lay between the germline ends. CDR1 and CDR2 (germline): SEHNR, FQNEAQ (reference sequence). This CDR3 has 16 amino acids. This CDR3 is CASNHPSRRSNYGYTF. The CDR3 nucleotides are TGTGCCAGCAATCATCCCTCTCGGCGCTCTAACTATGGCTACACCTTC.

The chain couples TRBV11-2 to TRBJ2-7; no reliable D call. Germline CDR1 is SGHAT and CDR2 is FQNNGV. V lost 1 base, J lost 6 bases, and 19 bases lay in between. The length of the CDR3 is 16 residues. The CDR3 DNA sequence: TGTGCCAGCAGCTTAGGTAGCCGTCCACCTCGCGCCGAGCAGTACTTC. It is translated as CASSLGSRPPRAEQYF. The variable domain in full, completed from reference TRBV11-2 and TRBJ2-7, reads EAGVAQSPRYKIIEKRQSVAFWCNPISGHATLYWYQQILGQGPKLLIQFQNNGVVDDSQLPKDRFSAERLKGVDSTLKIQPAKLEDSAVYLCASSLGSRPPRAEQYFGPGTRLTVT.

This chain links TRBV4-2 with TRBJ2-2; 13 bases map to TRBD2. The CDR3 has 16 residues. CDR1 and CDR2 (germline): LGHNA, YNFKEQ. V trimming: 1 base; J trimming: 5 bases; junction bases outside the gene matches: 1. CDR3 nucleotide sequence: TGTGCCAGCAGCCAAGTGACTAGCGGGGGGACCGGGGAGCTGTTTTTT. It codes for CASSQVTSGGTGELFF.

This chain uses TRBV6-6 with TRBJ2-3; 8 positions match TRBD1. CDR3 length: 14 residues. Germline loops: CDR1 MNHNY, CDR2 SVGAGI (reference sequence). The junction had 10 bases not matched to a gene; V was cut back by 10 bases and J by 4 bases. CDR3 sequence reads: CATTDRGGPDTQYF. DNA for the CDR3: TGTGCCACCACAGACAGGGGAGGACCAGATACGCAGTATTTT.

The chain has TRBV29-1 and TRBJ2-5; 9 bases line up with TRBD1. The tail of the sequence fits TRBJ2-4 better, so the J call may be wrong. Germline-derived CDR1 and CDR2 are SQVTM and ANQGSEA. This CDR3 is 15 amino acids long. This CDR3 is CSVELGQGNTNIQYF. The CDR3 DNA reads as TGCAGCGTCGAGCTTGGACAGGGGAATACAAACATTCAGTACTTC.

This clonotype has just a few counts. A much larger clone differs from this one at a single base, so this may be a read error. This chain connects TRBV2 to TRBJ2-1; TRBD2 aligns across 9 bases. The CDR3 loop spans 14 amino acids. Trimming removed 8 bases from V and 8 bases from J; junction bases left unmatched: 10. Germline values: CDR1 SNHLY, CDR2 FYNNEI. Here the CDR3 reads CASEGRAGGDEQFF. The CDR3 region has the DNA TGTGCCAGCGAGGGACGAGCGGGAGGCGATGAGCAGTTCTTC.

The chain couples TRBV9 to TRBJ2-7; possibly TRBD1 or TRBD2 for D (5 bases each). The V end was cut by 1 base, the J end by 2 bases, with 13 bases between. CDR1 and CDR2 (germline): SGDLS, YYNGEE. The CDR3 totals 15 residues. Here the CDR3 reads CASSVSGSGPYEQYF. The CDR3 nucleotides are TGTGCCAGCAGCGTATCCGGCTCGGGGCCCTACGAGCAGTACTTC.

J is TRBJ1-1 and V is TRBV29-1; the match to TRBD1 covers 8 bases. V shed 6 bases, J shed 2 bases, and the junction held 8 bases outside the gene matches. Looked up from germline, CDR1 is SQVTM and CDR2 is ANQGSEA. The CDR3 totals 14 residues. The CDR3 sequence is CSVEGDRLNTEAFF. Here the CDR3 DNA reads TGCAGCGTCGAGGGGGACAGGCTAAACACTGAAGCTTTCTTT.

The gene calls are TRBV29-1 and TRBJ2-3, with D maybe TRBD2 (6 bases). From germline, CDR1 is SQVTM and CDR2 ANQGSEA. There are 15 residues in the CDR3. V gave up 4 bases and J gave up 2 bases, with 16 bases separating them. CDR3 sequence (DNA): TGCAGCGTTGTGTTTGCTAGCGCATACACAGATACGCAGTATTTT. Its protein product is CSVVFASAYTDTQYF.

The chain has TRBV24-1 and TRBJ1-5, with a weak D call TRBD1 (5 bases). CDR3 length: 15 residues. Germline CDR1 is KGHDR and CDR2 is SFDVKD. V shed 3 bases and J shed 3 bases, with 11 bases lying between them. The CDR3 DNA sequence: TGTGCCACCAGTGATCCGGGACGTGACAATCAGCCCCAGCATTTT. The encoded protein is CATSDPGRDNQPQHF.

The chain's CDR3 is CASSHPTSGGINIQYF. The CDR3 DNA reads TGTGCCAGCAGCCACCCTACTAGCGGGGGCATCAACATTCAGTACTTC. This chain joins TRBV7-2 and TRBJ2-4, with 11 bases aligning to TRBD2. The CDR3 runs 16 residues. V lost 5 bases to trimming and J lost 7 bases; unmatched junction nucleotides: 10. The V gene's germline CDR1 is SGHTA and CDR2 FQGNSA. Full variable domain (missing parts from reference TRBV7-2 and TRBJ2-4): GAGVSQSPSNKVTEKGKDVELRCDPISGHTALYWYRQSLGQGLEFLIYFQGNSAPDKSGLPSDRFSAERTGGSVSTLTIQRTQQEDSAVYLCASSHPTSGGINIQYFGAGTRLSVL.

This clonotype came up many times. The rearrangement joins TRBV4-1 to TRBJ2-1; TRBD1 matches at 8 bases. Germline V CDR1 and CDR2: MGHRA, YSYEKL. V lost 4 bases and J lost 0; bases outside the gene matches: 8. The CDR3 is 17 residues long. The chain's CDR3 is CASSRRPDRGSYNEQFF. Here the CDR3 DNA reads TGCGCCAGCAGCCGGAGGCCAGACAGGGGCTCCTACAATGAGCAGTTCTTC.

The chain is built from TRBV7-8 and TRBJ2-5; possibly TRBD1 for D (6 bases). The better agreement between TRBJ2-7 and the DNA end casts doubt on the J call. The CDR3 extends over 14 amino acids. Germline V gene data show CDR1 as SGHVS and CDR2 as FQNEAQ. CDR3 sequence (DNA): TGTGCCAGCGATTATTATAGCAGGGGCGACGAGCAGTACTTC. Translation: CASDYYSRGDEQYF.

The chain joins TRBV7-9 to TRBJ2-5; D may be TRBD2 (5 bases). The DNA end lines up better with TRBJ2-7; the J call may be wrong. The germline CDR1 and CDR2 sequences are SEHNR and FQNEAQ (reference sequence). The CDR3 loop spans 15 amino acids. The CDR3 sequence: CASSPTNRDSYEQYF. CDR3 coding DNA: TGTGCCAGCAGCCCCACCAATCGGGACTCCTACGAGCAGTACTTC.

The genes are TRBV29-1 and TRBJ2-5; TRBD1 aligns across 8 bases. Trimming removed 2 bases from V and 4 bases from J; junction bases left unmatched: 12. The germline gives CDR1 SQVTM, CDR2 ANQGSEA. The CDR3 has 16 residues. The CDR3 reads CSVEWETGVVRETQYF. CDR3 DNA sequence: TGCAGCGTTGAATGGGAGACAGGGGTCGTGCGAGAGACCCAGTACTTC. Variable domain in full (rest from reference TRBV29-1 and TRBJ2-5): SAVISQKPSRDICQRGTSLTIQCQVDSQVTMMFWYRQQPGQSLTLIATANQGSEATYESGFVIDKFPISRPNLTFSTLTVSNMSPEDSSIYLCSVEWETGVVRETQYFGPGTRLLVL.

This CDR3 is CASSLGTGPHGYTF. The CDR3 DNA reads as TGTGCCAGCAGCCTCGGGACAGGTCCTCATGGCTACACCTTC. The chain carries TRBV7-9 and TRBJ1-2, with TRBD1 matching 8 bases. In germline, CDR1 is SEHNR, CDR2 FQNEAQ (reference sequence). After removal of 5 bases from V and 6 bases from J, the junction contained 8 bases not matched to a gene. This CDR3 has 14 residues. The full variable domain, rest sourced from reference TRBV7-9 and TRBJ1-2, is DTGVSQNPRHKITKRGQNVTFRCDPISEHNRLYWYRQTLGQGPEFLTYFQNEAQLEKSRLLSDRFSAERPKGSFSTLEIQRTEQGDSAMYLCASSLGTGPHGYTFGSGTRLTVV.

J is TRBJ2-1 and V is TRBV25-1; no firm D call. Germline loops: CDR1 MGHDK, CDR2 SYGVNS. Trimming took 7 bases from V and 0 from J, leaving 10 bases between them. There are 14 residues in the CDR3. The CDR3 nucleotides read TGTGCCAGCACTGAGACAAACTCCTACAATGAGCAGTTCTTC. This sequence encodes CASTETNSYNEQFF.

Of note for this clonotype: This likely reflects a read error, since a far larger clone is one base away. This chain connects TRBV14 to TRBJ2-1; D unresolved. CDR1 and CDR2 from the germline V gene are SGHDN and FVKESK. The CDR3 loop spans 13 amino acids. In DNA, the CDR3 is TGTGCCGGCAGCCCGAGCTCCTACAATGAGCAGTTCTTC. This codes for CAGSPSSYNEQFF.

The V gene is TRBV9, the J gene TRBJ2-3; possible D gene TRBD2, 5 bases. The CDR3 has 17 amino acids. Deletions cut 3 bases from V and 2 bases from J, with 19 bases between. Germline V gives CDR1 SGDLS, CDR2 YYNGEE. Here the CDR3 reads CASSATGTHSITDTQYF. CDR3 coding DNA: TGTGCCAGCAGCGCTACGGGAACCCACTCTATCACAGATACGCAGTATTTT. The whole variable domain, filled in from reference TRBV9 and TRBJ2-3, reads DSGVTQTPKHLITATGQRVTLRCSPRSGDLSVYWYQQSLDQGLQFLIQYYNGEERAKGNILERFSAQQFPDLHSELNLSSLELGDSALYFCASSATGTHSITDTQYFGPGTRLTVL.